This TCR beta chain was identified during a study of T-cell reconstitution after alpha-beta-depleted transplantation in children. Germline V gene data show CDR1 as DFQATT and CDR2 as SNEGSKA (reference sequence). This CDR3 is 18 amino acids long. The ends lost 4 bases at V and 2 bases at J; junction bases unmatched: 15. Using unique molecular identifiers, the investigators prepared the TCRbeta library. TCRdb redid the calling of the PCR reads with MiXCR, one entry per CDR3 protein. The table shows some 500,000 distinct CDR3 sequences, with 32% occurring only once. The source of this sequence is a human donor who donated a stem cell graft to a child with aplastic anemia. The V call is TRBV20-1, the J call TRBJ1-5, with 9 bases fitting TRBD1. This specimen consisted of PBMCs from the stem cell graft donor, obtained from the stem cell graft. The CDR3 DNA sequence: TGCAGTGCTAAAGACCGGGACAGGGCAATCCGGGGCAATCAGCCCCAGCATTTT. Translation gives CSAKDRDRAIRGNQPQHF.